The following is a TCR beta chain sequence with its context. The data were obtained in a study of blood T cell repertoires in COVID-19. Overall study: Both acute and convalescent COVID-19 samples were obtained from the United States, Italy and Spain. T cells, B-cell-depleted T cells, or PBMCs supplied cDNA or gDNA.

Authors' analysis steps: Reference gene primers were amplified, and this amplification served to estimate nucleated cell counts. Method: immunoSEQ multiplex PCR; TCRdb's copy keeps in-frame clones and lacks some. The V and J calls and clone size were taken over from that table, and D and trimming were inferred from the DNA. Of tens of thousands of clones in the sample, around 84% were seen once. The germline V gene has CDR1 MRHNA and CDR2 SNTAGT. The CDR3 is 13 residues long. V lost 3 bases and J lost 6, with 11 bases in between. Material: peripheral blood. The chain has TRBV6-4 and TRBJ1-2, with a possible D match to TRBD1 (6 bases). The sequence came from a man aged 60-69 years with acute or convalescent COVID-19. CDR3 sequence: CASSEGGRNGYTF. Here the CDR3 DNA reads TGTGCCAGCAGTGAAGGGGGAAGGAATGGCTACACCTTC.